Sequencing of this T cell receptor beta chain was carried out in a study of identifying expanded T cells in peripheral blood. Clones were read by immunoSEQ multiplex PCR, and TCRdb kept only the in-frame ones, dropping some. The sample has roughly 100,000 clones; around 85% are singletons. Germline CDR1 and CDR2: SGDLS and YYNGEE. The CDR3 spans 15 residues. V gave up 4 bases and J gave up 8 bases; unmatched junction bases: 13. This sequence was found in a person aged 18 to 70 in good health. J is TRBJ1-2 and V is TRBV9, with TRBD1 identical over 8 bases. The sequenced sample consisted of blood. The CDR3 loop is CASSPRTGSNKGYTF. The CDR3 DNA reads as TGTGCCAGCAGCCCTAGGACAGGGTCGAATAAGGGCTACACCTTC.